What follows is one T cell receptor beta chain and its context. Its antigen is undetermined. The data are from a study of neoadjuvant nivolumab and ipilimumab in lung cancer. Whole-study findings and limits: TCR receptors were sequenced in few samples.

The CDR3 extends over 14 amino acids. In germline, CDR1 is SGHTA, CDR2 FQGNSA. The V gene lost 5 bases and the J gene lost 2 bases, with 10 bases spanning the gap. TCRdb keeps only in-frame clones here, not all; method: immunoSEQ multiplex PCR. The sample comprises over 25,000 clones, 83% of which are singletons, and about 5.5% rests with the top ten. Sequenced material: tumor tissue, taken after neoadjuvant nivolumab, alone or with ipilimumab, at or shortly before surgery. This chain connects TRBV7-2 to TRBJ1-5; D is possibly TRBD1 (5 bases). This sequence originates from an adult with non-small cell lung cancer. The CDR3 DNA reads TGTGCCAGCAGCACTCGAGGGGGCAATCAGCCCCAGCATTTT. It encodes CASSTRGGNQPQHF.